These T cell receptor beta chains were read from a single sample in a study of blood T cell repertoires in COVID-19. Profiled with immunoSEQ multiplex PCR; TCRdb holds only in-frame clones, not every one. The profile shows about 190,000 clones, more than 70% of them singletons. The sequenced material came from peripheral blood. These receptors came from a woman in her thirties or forties who had recovered from COVID-19. The CDR3 runs from the conserved cysteine through the conserved F or W. A D gene is named only where the DNA matches it firmly. Some rows have no size entry. The others give once, few or many, or a class for an expanded clone.

J: TRBJ1-5
D: TRBD1
size: .
V: TRBV28
CDR3: CASRIGQGGQPQHF
DNA: TGTGCCAGCAGGATCGGACAGGGGGGCCAGCCCCAGCATTTT

J: TRBJ2-3
D: .
size: few
V: TRBV14
CDR3: CASSPLTGTDTQYF
DNA: TGTGCCAGCAGCCCGTTGACAGGCACAGATACGCAGTATTTT

J: TRBJ1-2
D: .
size: .
V: TRBV6-5
CDR3: CASGRRTESYGYTF
DNA: TGTGCCAGCGGGCGACGGACAGAGAGCTATGGCTACACCTTC

J: TRBJ2-7
D: .
size: .
V: TRBV28
CDR3: CASRERTYEQYF
DNA: TGTGCCAGCCGGGAGAGGACCTACGAGCAGTACTTC

J: TRBJ1-1
D: TRBD1
size: .
V: TRBV5-1
CDR3: CASSPGQIMNTEAFF
DNA: TGCGCCAGCAGCCCGGGACAGATCATGAACACTGAAGCTTTCTTT

J: TRBJ1-1
D: .
size: .
V: TRBV30
CDR3: CAWTDRRWTEAFF
DNA: TGTGCCTGGACTGACAGGAGATGGACTGAAGCTTTCTTT

J: TRBJ1-2
D: .
size: .
V: TRBV3-1/TRBV3-2
CDR3: CASSQGEAPDNYGYTF
DNA: TGTGCCAGCAGCCAAGGTGAGGCCCCCGATAACTATGGCTACACCTTC

J: TRBJ2-7
D: TRBD1
size: .
V: TRBV7-6
CDR3: CASSVLRGPHYEQYF
DNA: TGTGCCAGCAGCGTCCTCAGGGGGCCGCACTACGAGCAGTACTTC

J: TRBJ2-2
D: TRBD1
size: .
V: TRBV11-3
CDR3: CASSSRQGPGELFF
DNA: TGTGCCAGCAGCTCCCGACAGGGGCCCGGGGAGCTGTTTTTT

J: TRBJ2-7
D: .
size: .
V: TRBV5-1
CDR3: CGNGGRGVSEQYF
DNA: TGCGGCAACGGCGGGCGGGGAGTTAGTGAGCAGTACTTC

J: TRBJ2-1
D: .
size: .
V: TRBV5-1
CDR3: CASTYSGSSYNEQFF
DNA: TGCGCCAGCACCTACAGCGGGTCTTCCTACAATGAGCAGTTCTTC

J: TRBJ2-7
D: .
size: .
V: TRBV15
CDR3: CATSSAGPAYEQYF
DNA: TGTGCCACCAGCAGTGCGGGGCCCGCCTACGAGCAGTACTTC

J: TRBJ1-1
D: .
size: .
V: TRBV7-9
CDR3: CASSPRAGADTEAFF
DNA: TGTGCCAGCAGCCCCAGGGCAGGGGCGGACACTGAAGCTTTCTTT

J: TRBJ2-2
D: .
size: .
V: TRBV24-1
CDR3: CATSDPRGGLGELFF
DNA: TGTGCCACCAGTGACCCTAGGGGGGGCCTCGGGGAGCTGTTTTTT

J: TRBJ2-3
D: .
size: few
V: TRBV12-3/TRBV12-4
CDR3: CASRLSGTDTQYF
DNA: TGTGCCAGCAGGTTGTCAGGCACAGATACGCAGTATTTT

J: TRBJ2-3
D: TRBD2
size: .
V: TRBV18
CDR3: CASSEGLASTDTQYF
DNA: TGTGCCAGCTCAGAGGGACTAGCGAGCACAGATACGCAGTATTTT

J: TRBJ1-2
D: TRBD1
size: .
V: TRBV11-2
CDR3: CASSPGLDRNYGYTF
DNA: TGTGCCAGCAGCCCCGGACTGGACAGGAACTATGGCTACACCTTC

J: TRBJ1-1
D: .
size: .
V: TRBV19
CDR3: CASSIGAGSTEAFF
DNA: TGTGCCAGTAGTATAGGGGCCGGGAGCACTGAAGCTTTCTTT

J: TRBJ2-2
D: .
size: .
V: TRBV6-4
CDR3: CASSVLPGTGELFF
DNA: TGTGCCAGCAGTGTTCTTCCGGGAACCGGGGAGCTGTTTTTT

J: TRBJ2-3
D: .
size: .
V: TRBV15
CDR3: CATQLNRGLGTDTQYF
DNA: TGTGCCACCCAATTAAACAGGGGACTCGGCACAGATACGCAGTATTTT

J: TRBJ2-7
D: TRBD1
size: .
V: TRBV24-1
CDR3: CATSDPSAPGQGSEQYF
DNA: TGTGCCACCAGTGATCCCAGTGCCCCCGGACAGGGGTCCGAGCAGTACTTC

J: TRBJ1-2
D: .
size: .
V: TRBV3-1/TRBV3-2
CDR3: CASSPTGNYGYTF
DNA: TGTGCCAGCAGCCCAACGGGGAACTATGGCTACACCTTC

J: TRBJ1-3
D: .
size: .
V: TRBV4-2
CDR3: CASSQDPPDSYSSGNTIYF
DNA: TGTGCCAGCAGCCAAGATCCCCCGGACAGCTATTCCTCTGGAAACACCATATATTTT

J: TRBJ2-1
D: .
size: .
V: TRBV5-8
CDR3: CASSLLLSDEQFF
DNA: TGTGCCAGCAGCTTGTTACTCTCGGATGAGCAGTTCTTC

J: TRBJ1-5
D: .
size: .
V: TRBV6-2/TRBV6-3
CDR3: CASSYSGGAWNQPQHF
DNA: TGTGCCAGCAGTTACTCGGGGGGGGCCTGGAATCAGCCCCAGCATTTT